The rows below give T cell receptor beta chains drawn from one sample of a study of PD-1 blockade in mismatch repair-deficient tumors. Measured with immunoSEQ multiplex PCR; TCRdb has only the in-frame clones, and not every one. The table records about 79,000 clones, approximately 78% of them present only once. The source was peripheral blood, collected 44 weeks after starting pembrolizumab. The receptor source for this set is an adult with mismatch repair-deficient cancer. The CDR3 runs from the conserved cysteine through the conserved F or W. A D gene is named only where the DNA matches it firmly. Only part of the rows carry a size: once, few, many, or a class if the clone is expanded.

>once|TRBV19|TRBJ2-2|TRBD2
TGTGCCAGTAGTATGACTAGCGGGAGTTATGATAGCACCGGGGAGCTGTTTTTT
CASSMTSGSYDSTGELFF
>NA|TRBV6-1|TRBJ1-2|NA
TGTGCCAGCAGTGATGGGCAGGGTAGGGACTATGGCTACACCTTC
CASSDGQGRDYGYTF
>NA|TRBV9|TRBJ2-3|TRBD2
TGTGCCAGCAGCCCTCACGGGATAGCGGGAGAGGGAGATACGCAGTATTTT
CASSPHGIAGEGDTQYF
>NA|TRBV9|TRBJ2-1|NA
TGTGCCAGCAGCGCATCCCTGTCAGGGGACTCCTACAATGAGCAGTTCTTC
CASSASLSGDSYNEQFF
>NA|TRBV7-2|TRBJ1-5|NA
TGTGCCAGCAGCTTACAAGGGTACAATCAGCCCCAGCATTTT
CASSLQGYNQPQHF
>NA|TRBV5-4|TRBJ2-3|NA
TGTGCCAGCAGCTTGCGGCTAGGACTAGATACGCAGTATTTT
CASSLRLGLDTQYF
>NA|TRBV5-4|TRBJ2-6|NA
TGTGCCAGCAGCTTGGAGTCAGAAAAGGCCAACGTCCTGACTTTC
CASSLESEKANVLTF
>NA|TRBV7-3|TRBJ2-2|NA
TGTGCCAGCAGCTTCGGGACTCTCGGGGGCACCGGGGAGCTGTTTTTT
CASSFGTLGGTGELFF
>NA|TRBV15|TRBJ2-7|NA
TGTGCCACCAGCAAGGGGCTTCTAGCGAGCTCCTACGAGCAGTACTTC
CATSKGLLASSYEQYF
>NA|TRBV12-5|TRBJ1-5|NA
TGTGCTAGTGGTTTGGTAGGAGAAGGAGTTGAACAGCCCCAGCATTTT
CASGLVGEGVEQPQHF
>NA|TRBV5-6|TRBJ2-1|NA
TGTGCCAGCAGCTTGTATGTACCGCTACGCTACAATGAGCAGTTCTTC
CASSLYVPLRYNEQFF
>NA|TRBV27|TRBJ2-7|NA
TGTGCCAGCAGTTTGTCAACTATCGGGAGAAGTTACGAGCAGTACTTC
CASSLSTIGRSYEQYF
>once|TRBV7-9|TRBJ2-3|TRBD2
TGTGCCAGCAGCTTTTTAGCGGGAGGGGCAGATACGCAGTATTTT
CASSFLAGGADTQYF
>NA|TRBV27|TRBJ2-1|TRBD2
TGTGCCAGCAGATCTAGCGGGAGATGGTACAATGAGCAGTTCTTC
CASRSSGRWYNEQFF
>NA|TRBV5-1|TRBJ1-1|TRBD1
TGCGCCAGCAGGGGACAGCAGAACACTGAAGCTTTCTTT
CASRGQQNTEAFF
>NA|TRBV6-5|TRBJ2-4|NA
TGTGCCAGCAGCTCCCCCCGGGTGGTTCAGTACTTC
CASSSPRVVQYF